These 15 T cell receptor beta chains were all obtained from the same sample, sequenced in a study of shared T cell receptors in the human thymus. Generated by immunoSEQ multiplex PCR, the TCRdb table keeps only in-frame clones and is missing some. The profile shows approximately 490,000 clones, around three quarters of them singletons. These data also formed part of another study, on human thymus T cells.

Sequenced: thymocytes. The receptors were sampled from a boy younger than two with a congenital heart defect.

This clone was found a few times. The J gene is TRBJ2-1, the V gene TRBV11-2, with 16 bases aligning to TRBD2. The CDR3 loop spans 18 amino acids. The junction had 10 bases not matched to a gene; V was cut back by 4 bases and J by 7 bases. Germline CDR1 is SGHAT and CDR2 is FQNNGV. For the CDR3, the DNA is TGTGCCAGCAGCTCCCCTCCCGGGACTAGCGGGGGGGGAAATGAGCAGTTCTTC. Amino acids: CASSSPPGTSGGGNEQFF. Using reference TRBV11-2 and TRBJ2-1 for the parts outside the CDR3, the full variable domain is EAGVAQSPRYKIIEKRQSVAFWCNPISGHATLYWYQQILGQGPKLLIQFQNNGVVDDSQLPKDRFSAERLKGVDSTLKIQPAKLEDSAVYLCASSSPPGTSGGGNEQFFGPGTRLTVL.

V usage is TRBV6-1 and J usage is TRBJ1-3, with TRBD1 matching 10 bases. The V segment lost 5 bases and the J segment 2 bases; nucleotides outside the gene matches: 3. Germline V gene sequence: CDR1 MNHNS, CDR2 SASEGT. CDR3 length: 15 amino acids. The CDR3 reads CASSQGQGPGNTIYF. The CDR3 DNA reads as TGTGCCAGCAGTCAGGGACAGGGGCCTGGAAACACCATATATTTT.

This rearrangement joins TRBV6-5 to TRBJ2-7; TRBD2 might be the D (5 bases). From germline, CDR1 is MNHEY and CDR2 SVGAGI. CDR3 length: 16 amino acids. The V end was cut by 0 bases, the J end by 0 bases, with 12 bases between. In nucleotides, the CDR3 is TGTGCCAGCAGTTACTCGAGGCGGAGGAGCTCCTACGAGCAGTACTTC. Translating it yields CASSYSRRRSSYEQYF.

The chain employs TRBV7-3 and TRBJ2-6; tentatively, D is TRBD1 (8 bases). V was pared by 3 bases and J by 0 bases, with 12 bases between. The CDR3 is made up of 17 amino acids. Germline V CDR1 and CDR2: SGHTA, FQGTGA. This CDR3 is CASSLNRGGSGANVLTF. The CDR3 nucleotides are TGTGCCAGCAGCTTGAACAGGGGGGGCTCTGGGGCCAACGTCCTGACTTTC.

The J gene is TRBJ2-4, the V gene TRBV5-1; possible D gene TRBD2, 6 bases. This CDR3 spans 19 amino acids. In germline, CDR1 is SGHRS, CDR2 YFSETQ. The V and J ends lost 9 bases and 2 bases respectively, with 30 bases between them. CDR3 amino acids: CATSEGRIAANSPKNIQYF. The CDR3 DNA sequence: TGCGCCACCTCGGAGGGGAGGATAGCGGCCAACAGCCCCAAAAACATTCAGTACTTC. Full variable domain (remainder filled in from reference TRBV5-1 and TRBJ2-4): KAGVTQTPRYLIKTRGQQVTLSCSPISGHRSVSWYQQTPGQGLQFLFEYFSETQRNKGNFPGRFSGRQFSNSRSEMNVSTLELGDSALYLCATSEGRIAANSPKNIQYFGAGTRLSVL.

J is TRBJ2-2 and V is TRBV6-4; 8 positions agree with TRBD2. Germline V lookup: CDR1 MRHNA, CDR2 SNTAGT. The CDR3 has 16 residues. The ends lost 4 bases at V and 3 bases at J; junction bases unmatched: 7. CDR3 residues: CASSVSLGGDTGELFF. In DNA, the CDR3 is TGTGCCAGCAGTGTAAGTCTCGGGGGGGACACCGGGGAGCTGTTTTTT.

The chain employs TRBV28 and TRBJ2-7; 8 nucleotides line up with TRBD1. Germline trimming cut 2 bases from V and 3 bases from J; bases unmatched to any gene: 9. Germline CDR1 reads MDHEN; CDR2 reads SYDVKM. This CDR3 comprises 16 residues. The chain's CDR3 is CASSLGRGQGGYEQYF. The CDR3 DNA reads TGTGCCAGCAGTTTAGGGCGCGGACAGGGAGGCTACGAGCAGTACTTC.

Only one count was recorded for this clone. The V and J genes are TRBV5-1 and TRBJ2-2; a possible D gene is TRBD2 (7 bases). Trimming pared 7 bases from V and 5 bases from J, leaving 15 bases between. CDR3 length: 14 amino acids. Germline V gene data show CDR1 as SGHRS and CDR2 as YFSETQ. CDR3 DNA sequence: TGCGCCAGCGGACTAGGGGGAGGGACCGGGGAGCTGTTTTTT. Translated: CASGLGGGTGELFF.

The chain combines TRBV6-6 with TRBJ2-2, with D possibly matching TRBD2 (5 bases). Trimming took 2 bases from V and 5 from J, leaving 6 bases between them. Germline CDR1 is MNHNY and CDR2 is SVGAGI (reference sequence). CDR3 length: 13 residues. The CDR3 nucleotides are TGTGCCAGCAGTTACCGGGATACCGGGGAGCTGTTTTTT. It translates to CASSYRDTGELFF.

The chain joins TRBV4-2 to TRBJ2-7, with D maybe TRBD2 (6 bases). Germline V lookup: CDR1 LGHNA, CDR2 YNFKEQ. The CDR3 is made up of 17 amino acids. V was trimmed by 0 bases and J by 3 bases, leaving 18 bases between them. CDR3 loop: CASSQELAVGRLYEQYF. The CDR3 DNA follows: TGTGCCAGCAGCCAAGAACTGGCGGTTGGGAGGCTCTACGAGCAGTACTTC.

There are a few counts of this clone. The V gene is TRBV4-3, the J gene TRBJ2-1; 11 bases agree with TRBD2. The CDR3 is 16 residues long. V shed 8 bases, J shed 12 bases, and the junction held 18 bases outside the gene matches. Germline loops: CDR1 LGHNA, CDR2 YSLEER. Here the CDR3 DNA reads TGCGCCAGCGGTGGGGGGGTAGCTAGCGGGAGGATGGGGCAGTTCTTC. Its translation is CASGGGVASGRMGQFF.

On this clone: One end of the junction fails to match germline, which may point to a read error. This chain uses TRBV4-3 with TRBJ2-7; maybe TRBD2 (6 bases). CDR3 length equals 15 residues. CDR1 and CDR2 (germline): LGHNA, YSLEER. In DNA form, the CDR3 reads TGCGCCAGCAACCAAGAAGGGGACTTGTCCTACGAGCAGTACTTC. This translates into CASNQEGDLSYEQYF.

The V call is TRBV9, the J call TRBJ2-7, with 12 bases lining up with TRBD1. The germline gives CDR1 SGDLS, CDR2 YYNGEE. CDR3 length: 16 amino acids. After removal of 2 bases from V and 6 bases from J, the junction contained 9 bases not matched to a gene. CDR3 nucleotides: TGTGCCAGCAGCGTTGGGGGACAGGGGGCTCGAATCGAGCAGTACTTC. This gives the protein CASSVGGQGARIEQYF.

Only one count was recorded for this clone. CDR3: CASTREGTRTEAFF. The CDR3 nucleotides are TGTGCCAGCACCCGAGAGGGGACTCGGACTGAAGCTTTCTTT. The chain joins TRBV6-5 to TRBJ1-1; the D gene is possibly TRBD1 (5 bases). The CDR3 runs 14 residues. Trimming left V 7 bases short and J 5 bases short, with 17 bases between. CDR1 is MNHEY, CDR2 SVGAGI, per germline.

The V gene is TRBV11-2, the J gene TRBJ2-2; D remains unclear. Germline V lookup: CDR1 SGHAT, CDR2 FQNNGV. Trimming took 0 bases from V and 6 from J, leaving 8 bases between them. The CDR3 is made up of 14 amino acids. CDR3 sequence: CASSLDQAAGELFF. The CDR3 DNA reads TGTGCCAGCAGCTTAGATCAGGCAGCCGGGGAGCTGTTTTTT.